Detailed here is one T cell receptor beta chain. Antigen unknown. This sample was included in a study of T cell responses to AZD1222 COVID-19 vaccine. On the study more broadly: Both about-4-week and about-12-week second-dose recipients were combined.

The method was immunoSEQ multiplex PCR; TCRdb's version includes in-frame clones alone and lacks a portion of them. This table holds approximately 180,000 clones, approximately 86% found once. Study-level points and caveats: The donor cohort was predominantly white British with a female majority, and clonal diversity may have been underestimated.

J lost 2 bases, V lost 3 bases, and 4 bases had no gene match. The germline gives CDR1 SGHNT, CDR2 YENEEA. This CDR3 spans 15 amino acids. This TCR came from an adult in good health. The genes are TRBV11-3 and TRBJ2-1, with TRBD2 identical over 7 bases. This material consisted of peripheral blood, taken on day 0 of AZD1222 vaccination. CDR3 DNA sequence: TGTGCCAGCAGCTTCTTCCGGGGGGCCTACAATGAGCAGTTCTTC. This gives the protein CASSFFRGAYNEQFF.